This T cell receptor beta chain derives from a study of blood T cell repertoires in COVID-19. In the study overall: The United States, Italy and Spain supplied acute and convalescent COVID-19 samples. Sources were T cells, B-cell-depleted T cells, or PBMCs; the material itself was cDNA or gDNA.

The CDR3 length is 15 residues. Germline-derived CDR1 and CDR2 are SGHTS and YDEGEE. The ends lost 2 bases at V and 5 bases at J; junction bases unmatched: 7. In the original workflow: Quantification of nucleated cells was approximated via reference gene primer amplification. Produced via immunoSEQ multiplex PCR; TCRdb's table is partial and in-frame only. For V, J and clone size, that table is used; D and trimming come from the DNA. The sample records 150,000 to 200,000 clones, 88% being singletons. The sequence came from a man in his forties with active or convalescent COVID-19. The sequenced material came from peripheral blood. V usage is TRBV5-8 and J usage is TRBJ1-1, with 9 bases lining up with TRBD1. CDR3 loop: CASSLTGGAETEAFF. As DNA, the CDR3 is TGTGCCAGCAGCTTAACAGGGGGCGCCGAAACTGAAGCTTTCTTT.